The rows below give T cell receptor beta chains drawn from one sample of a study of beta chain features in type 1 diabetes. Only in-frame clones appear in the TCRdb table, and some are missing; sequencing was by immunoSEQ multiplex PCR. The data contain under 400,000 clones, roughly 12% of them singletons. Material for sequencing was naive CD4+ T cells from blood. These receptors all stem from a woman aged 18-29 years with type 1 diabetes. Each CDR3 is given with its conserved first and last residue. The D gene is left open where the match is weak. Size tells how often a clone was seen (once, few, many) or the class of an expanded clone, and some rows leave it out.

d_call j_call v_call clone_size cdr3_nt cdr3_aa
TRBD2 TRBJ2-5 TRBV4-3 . TGCGCCAGCAGCCAAGTTATCAGCGGGGGAGGAGAGACCCAGTACTTC CASSQVISGGGETQYF
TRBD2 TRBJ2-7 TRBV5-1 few TGCGCCAGCAGCAATGGGATGCGGGAGGGCGACGAGCAGTACTTC CASSNGMREGDEQYF
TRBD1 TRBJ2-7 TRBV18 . TGTGCCAGCTCCCGTGGGACAGCGACCGAGCAGTACTTC CASSRGTATEQYF
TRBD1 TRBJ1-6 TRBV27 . TGTGCCAGCAGTTTGACGCCTTTTTCCACGGACAGGGCTCGCTCACCCCTCCACTTT CASSLTPFSTDRARSPLHF
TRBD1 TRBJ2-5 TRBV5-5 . TGTGCCAGCAGCCTGACAGGGGATGTCGAGACCCAGTACTTC CASSLTGDVETQYF
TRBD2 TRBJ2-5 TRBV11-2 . TGTGCCAGCAGCCAGGGACTAGCGGGAGTGGGGGGGACCCAGTACTTC CASSQGLAGVGGTQYF
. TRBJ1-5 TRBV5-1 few TGCGCCAGCCGGCCGACGGGGCCCCAGCATTTT CASRPTGPQHF
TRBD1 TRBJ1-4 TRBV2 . TGTGCCAGCAAGAGGACAGGGGGCACCGGAACTAATGAAAAACTGTTTTTT CASKRTGGTGTNEKLFF
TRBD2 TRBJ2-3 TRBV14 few TGTGCCAGCAGCCGATCCCTAGCGGCGGTAGATACGCAGTATTTT CASSRSLAAVDTQYF
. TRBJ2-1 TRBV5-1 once TGCGCCAGCAGCTCCCCATCTCTAGCCTCTAACAATGAGCAGTTCTTC CASSSPSLASNNEQFF
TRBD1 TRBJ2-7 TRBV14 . TGTGCCAGCAGCCGGGGGACAGGGGACTTCTACGAGCAGTACTTC CASSRGTGDFYEQYF
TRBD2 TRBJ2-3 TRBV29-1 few TGCAGCGTTGATACTAGCGGGAGAACAGATACGCAGTATTTT CSVDTSGRTDTQYF
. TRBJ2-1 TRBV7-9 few TGTGCCAGCAGCTTAGTGGGGGCCAATGAGCAGTTCTTC CASSLVGANEQFF
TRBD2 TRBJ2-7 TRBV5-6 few TGTGCCAGCGGACTAGCGGGAGTCGTCGAGCAGTACTTC CASGLAGVVEQYF
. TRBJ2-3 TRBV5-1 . TGCGCCAGCAGCCCGAACGCGGGGAGCTCCACAGATACGCAGTATTTT CASSPNAGSSTDTQYF
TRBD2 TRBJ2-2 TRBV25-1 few TGTGCCAGCAAACGTGAACTAGCGGGAGACACCGGGGAGCTGTTTTTT CASKRELAGDTGELFF
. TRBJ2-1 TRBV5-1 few TGCGCCAGCAGCTTGGAGAGCACAGGGAATGAGCAGTTCTTC CASSLESTGNEQFF
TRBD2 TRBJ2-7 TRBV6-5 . TGTGCCAGCAGGGGACTAGCGGAGTCCTACGAGCAGTACTTC CASRGLAESYEQYF
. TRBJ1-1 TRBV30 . TGTGCCTGGAGTAGCCAGGGAAGGAAGGGCAACACTGAAGCTTTCTTT CAWSSQGRKGNTEAFF
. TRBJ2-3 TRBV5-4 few TGTGCCAGCAGCGTGGACATGAGCACAGATACGCAGTATTTT CASSVDMSTDTQYF
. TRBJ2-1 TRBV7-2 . TGTGCCAGCAGCTTATCAAGACTGGGGGGGGCAGGCGATGAGCAGTTCTTC CASSLSRLGGAGDEQFF
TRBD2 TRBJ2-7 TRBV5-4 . TGTGCCAGCAGCTGGACTAGCGGGGTCTCCTACGAGCAGTACTTC CASSWTSGVSYEQYF
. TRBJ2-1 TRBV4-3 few TGCGCCAGCAGCCAAGATTTGGGCCTAGCCTTGAACAATGAGCAGTTCTTC CASSQDLGLALNNEQFF
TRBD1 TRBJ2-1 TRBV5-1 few TGCGCCAGCAGTTCGGGACAGGGTTTATACAATGAGCAGTTCTTC CASSSGQGLYNEQFF
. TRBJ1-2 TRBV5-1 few TGCGCCAGCAGCTTGAGCGACGGATCCTATGGCTACACCTTC CASSLSDGSYGYTF
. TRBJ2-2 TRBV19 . TGTGCCAGGGGCGGACAGTTGGGTCACGGGGAGCTGTTTTTT CARGGQLGHGELFF
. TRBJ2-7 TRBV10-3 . TGTGCCATCAGCCCCGGGACACCCTACGAGCAGTACTTC CAISPGTPYEQYF
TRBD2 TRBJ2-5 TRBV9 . TGTGCCAGCAGCGTAGGGGGACTAGCGGGGGGACAAGAGACCCAGTACTTC CASSVGGLAGGQETQYF
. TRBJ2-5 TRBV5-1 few TGCGCCAGCAGCTTGGAGGGGTGGGCGGAGACCCAGTACTTC CASSLEGWAETQYF
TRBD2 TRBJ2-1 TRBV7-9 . TGTGCCAGCAGCCCCGGACTAGCGGGAGGGGAGGAGCAGTTCTTC CASSPGLAGGEEQFF
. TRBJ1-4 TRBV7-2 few TGTGCCAGCAGCACCCAGGGTGAAAAACTGTTTTTT CASSTQGEKLFF
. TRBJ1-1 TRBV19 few TGTGCCAGTAAGAGGGGAGGTGAAGCTTTCTTT CASKRGGEAFF
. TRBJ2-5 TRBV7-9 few TGTGCCAGCAGCTCGGGGGGCCGGGGGACCCAGTACTTC CASSSGGRGTQYF
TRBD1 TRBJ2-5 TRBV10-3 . TGTGCCGCCATGGGACAGGTTCAAGAGACCCAGTACTTC CAAMGQVQETQYF
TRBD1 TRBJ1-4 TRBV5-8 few TGTGCCAGCAGGCCAACAGGGGGGACTAATGAAAAACTGTTTTTT CASRPTGGTNEKLFF
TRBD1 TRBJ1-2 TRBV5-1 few TGCGCCAGCAGCTTATCGGACAGGGGGCTGTATGGCTACACCTTC CASSLSDRGLYGYTF
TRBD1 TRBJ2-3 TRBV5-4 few TGTGCCAGCAGGCACAACAGGGGTAGCACAGATACGCAGTATTTT CASRHNRGSTDTQYF
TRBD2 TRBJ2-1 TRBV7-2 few TGTGCCAGCAGCGGCGCGGGGGGGCAGTTTTGGGGCAATGAGCAGTTCTTC CASSGAGGQFWGNEQFF
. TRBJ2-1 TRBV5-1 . TGCGCCAGCAGCAGTGAGACAGGTTCCACGTACAATGAGCAGTTCTTC CASSSETGSTYNEQFF
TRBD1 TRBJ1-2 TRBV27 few TGTGCCAGCAGTTGGACAGGGGACTATGGCTACACCTTC CASSWTGDYGYTF
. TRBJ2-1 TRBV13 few TGTGCCAGCAGCCCACGTCGAATCGTGAGCTCCTACAATGAGCAGTTCTTC CASSPRRIVSSYNEQFF
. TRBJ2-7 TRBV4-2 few TGTGCCAGCAGCCAAGTCGGCCAGGTCTACGAGCAGTACTTC CASSQVGQVYEQYF
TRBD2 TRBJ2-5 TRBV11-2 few TGTGCCAGCAGCCCTAGCGGGATGGAGACCCAGTACTTC CASSPSGMETQYF
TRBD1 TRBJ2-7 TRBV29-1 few TGCAGCGTTGGAGGGGGCCCCTACGAGCAGTACTTC CSVGGGPYEQYF
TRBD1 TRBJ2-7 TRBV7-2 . TGTGCCAGCAGCCCCCGGGACAGCAACTACGAGCAGTACTTC CASSPRDSNYEQYF